The present TCR beta chain was sequenced within a study of blood T cell repertoires in COVID-19. About the study: COVID-19 samples collected from the United States, Italy and Spain covered acute and convalescent phases. T cells, B-cell-depleted T cells, or PBMCs supplied cDNA or gDNA.

Authors' data handling: Nucleated cell number was recorded as an estimate derived from reference gene primer amplification. Sequencing was performed with immunoSEQ multiplex PCR; in TCRdb, only in-frame clones are kept and a portion is missing. V, J and clone size are those of that table, while D and trimming were read from the DNA. The sample contains more than 130,000 clones, 88% of which appear only once. The length of the CDR3 is 14 residues. V dropped 6 bases and J dropped 0 bases, with 13 bases sitting between them. Per the germline V gene, CDR1 is SQVTM and CDR2 is ANQGSEA. The chain couples TRBV29-1 to TRBJ2-3, with a possible D match to TRBD2 (6 bases). The receptor was derived from a man aged 50 or older with active or convalescent COVID-19. Input material: peripheral blood. This CDR3 reads CSVGGRASTDTQYF. The CDR3 region has the DNA TGCAGCGTGGGAGGCAGGGCTAGCACAGATACGCAGTATTTT.